The clone carrying this TCR beta chain appeared once. Its antigen is not identified. The CDR3 consists of 15 residues. Germline V CDR1 and CDR2: SGDLS, YYNGEE. Trimming took 2 bases from V and 1 from J; bases not matched to a gene: 5. The data belong to a study of cytomegalovirus exposure and HLA in healthy donors. Points from the study as a whole: Cytomegalovirus-associated status was assigned to some 160 TCR beta chains. Presence/absence analyses rested on an assumption that sequencing depth was roughly uniform across donors. Another analysis was done later, and it associated 16,951 TCR beta sequences with HLA alleles at 0.05 false discovery rate. Across HLA loci, a later analysis found differing TCR association rates, with DRB1 most and HLA-C fewest.

The PCR ran on 60 Vbeta and 13 Jbeta primers. Assay used: immunoSEQ multiplex PCR; TCRdb lists only in-frame clones, some missing. The table records approximately 210,000 clones, around nine tenths of them present only once. This sequence originates from a woman aged 18 to 35 in good health and CMV-seronegative. The sequencing sample was made of PBMCs. The chain employs TRBV9 and TRBJ1-1, with TRBD1 matching over 7 bases. For the CDR3, the DNA is TGTGCCAGCAGCGTCCAGGGGGACCAGAACACTGAAGCTTTCTTT. This encodes CASSVQGDQNTEAFF.